The next 13 T cell receptor beta chains were all read from a single sample in a study of regulatory T cells in long-lasting Graves disease. The time point here: newly diagnosed GD, antithyroid drugs for less than 3 months. The TCR library was made from RNA that had been extracted from PBMCs in TRIzol. To make TCR beta libraries, researchers used iRepertoire HTBI primers and Arm-PCR of CDR3 regions. In TCRdb, the multiplex PCR reads were re-called with MiXCR into one record per CDR3 protein. The sample consists of approximately 230,000 distinct CDR3 sequences, around 20% of them appearing once. The source was peripheral blood mononuclear cells (PBMCs), collected at new diagnosis, from a patient treated with antithyroid drugs. These TCRs come from a female donor with Graves disease.

This chain's CDR3 is CASSDRDGLADSYNEQFF. The CDR3 nucleotides are TGTGCCAGCAGCGACCGGGACGGACTAGCGGATTCCTACAATGAGCAGTTCTTC. The chain couples TRBV2 to TRBJ2-1; 10 bases match TRBD2. Germline CDR1 SNHLY, CDR2 FYNNEI. This CDR3 comprises 18 residues. The junction had 12 bases not matched to a gene; V was cut back by 6 bases and J by 1 base.

This rearrangement joins TRBV7-3 to TRBJ2-1, with TRBD2 matching 10 bases. The CDR3 has 16 amino acids. Trimming cost V 2 bases and J 6 bases; bases outside gene matches: 7. The V gene's germline CDR1 is SGHTA and CDR2 FQGTGA. CDR3 nucleotides: TGTGCCAGCAGCTTATGGCTAGCGGGAGCGGCCAATGAGCAGTTCTTC. Translating gives CASSLWLAGAANEQFF.

The rearrangement links TRBV19 to TRBJ2-2; 9 bases align to TRBD2. The CDR3 loop spans 17 amino acids. Germline V gene data show CDR1 as LNHDA and CDR2 as SQIVND (reference sequence). The J segment lost 4 bases and the V segment lost 2 bases, leaving 8 bases of the junction unmatched. CDR3 coding DNA: TGTGCCAGTAGTATAATAGGACTAGCGATGGGCACCGGGGAGCTGTTTTTT. Translation: CASSIIGLAMGTGELFF.

This clonotype was seen ten or more times. The chain combines TRBV13 with TRBJ2-1; 10 nucleotides match TRBD2. The V and J ends lost 0 bases and 8 bases, in that order; junction bases with no gene match: 7. The CDR3 sequence is 16 residues long. Germline V gene data show CDR1 as PRHDT and CDR2 as FYEKMQ (reference sequence). CDR3 nucleotide sequence: TGTGCCAGCAGCTTAGGGGCTAGCGGGAGTTTCTATGAGCAGTTCTTC. Translation gives CASSLGASGSFYEQFF.

This clonotype was seen ten or more times. A read error may produce the germline difference seen at one junction end. V and J are TRBV29-1 and TRBJ2-3; D not certain. The CDR3 runs to 13 residues. Germline values: CDR1 SQVTM, CDR2 ANQGSEA. CDR3 residues: CSVPRASTHTQYF. The CDR3 DNA follows: TGCAGCGTTCCAAGGGCCTCCACACATACGCAGTATTTT.

This clonotype was found many times. The chain couples TRBV24-1 to TRBJ2-7, with a possible D match to TRBD2 (6 bases). Trimming removed 2 bases at V and 3 bases at J, with 10 bases between. The CDR3 sequence is 14 residues long. Per germline, CDR1 KGHDR and CDR2 SFDVKD. In DNA, the CDR3 is TGTGCCACCAGTGATTCTAGGACTAACTACGAGCAGTACTTC. Translating gives CATSDSRTNYEQYF.

This clonotype was counted at least ten times. The J gene is TRBJ2-1, the V gene TRBV7-9, with D perhaps matching TRBD2 (6 bases). This CDR3 has 15 amino acids. With 5 bases removed from V and 6 bases from J, the gap between germline ends came to 17 bases. Germline CDR1 reads SEHNR; CDR2 reads FQNEAQ (reference sequence). CDR3 nucleotides: TGTGCCAGCAGCGGAGGCGGGACCCTCGGCAATGAGCAGTTCTTC. It codes for CASSGGGTLGNEQFF.

This clonotype was found many times. The J gene is TRBJ1-2, the V gene TRBV18; TRBD1 aligns across 8 bases. The ends lost 3 bases at V and 4 bases at J; junction bases unmatched: 4. CDR1 and CDR2 (germline): KGHSH, LQKENI. The length of the CDR3 is 14 residues. CDR3 sequence: CASSPGQGSYGYTF. The CDR3, as DNA: TGTGCCAGCTCACCCGGACAGGGCAGCTATGGCTACACCTTC. The full variable domain, with the rest looked up from reference TRBV18 and TRBJ1-2, is NAGVMQNPRHLVRRRGQEARLRCSPMKGHSHVYWYRQLPEEGLKFMVYLQKENIIDESGMPKERFSAEFPKEGPSILRIQQVVRGDSAAYFCASSPGQGSYGYTFGSGTRLTVV.

This clonotype showed up many times. This sequence joins TRBV11-3 and TRBJ2-1; 12 positions agree with TRBD2. The CDR3 spans 16 residues. V gave up 1 base and J gave up 8 bases; unmatched junction bases: 6. CDR1 is SGHNT, CDR2 YENEEA, per germline. The DNA for the CDR3 is TGTGCCAGCAGCTTAGGGCTAGCGGGAGGGCCCGATGAGCAGTTCTTC. Translation gives CASSLGLAGGPDEQFF.

This clonotype was counted at least ten times. It may be a read error: a sequence one base away is much more abundant. This chain joins TRBV11-2 and TRBJ2-7, with no clear D. The germline CDR1 and CDR2 sequences are SGHAT and FQNNGV. The CDR3 length is 12 residues. CDR3 in DNA: TGTGCCAGCAGCTTGAACAACTACGGGCAGTACTTC. It is translated as CASSLNNYGQYF.

In its sample, this clonotype was seen a few times. This chain links TRBV19 with TRBJ1-1; 12 positions agree with TRBD1. J was trimmed by 4 bases and V by 5 bases; bases with no gene match: 8. The CDR3 consists of 16 residues. CDR1 and CDR2 (germline): LNHDA, SQIVND (reference sequence). Here the CDR3 reads CASSRAPGQGATEAFF. CDR3 sequence (DNA): TGTGCCAGTAGTCGAGCTCCGGGACAGGGGGCCACTGAAGCTTTCTTT.

This clonotype was detected a few times. J is TRBJ1-2 and V is TRBV19, with 8 bases that match TRBD1. This CDR3 is built from 15 residues. Looked up from germline, CDR1 is LNHDA and CDR2 is SQIVND (reference sequence). V lost 2 bases to trimming and J lost 2 bases; unmatched junction nucleotides: 4. The CDR3 loop reads CASSIRDRYNYGYTF. Written as DNA, the CDR3 is TGTGCCAGTAGTATAAGGGACAGGTACAACTATGGCTACACCTTC.

Worth noting for this clonotype: A much larger clone differs by one base, so this may be a read error. The chain couples TRBV11-2 to TRBJ2-7; 11 bases line up with TRBD1. The J call could be wrong; TRBJ2-1 is a better fit for the DNA end. The germline V gene has CDR1 SGHAT and CDR2 FQNNGV. This CDR3 is built from 15 residues. The CDR3 bases are TGTGCCAGCAGCTTGAGGGACAGGGGGTCCTACGAGCAGTTCTTC. Translating it yields CASSLRDRGSYEQFF.